A single sample gave rise to the 15 T cell receptor beta chains below, sequenced in a study of shared clonotypes between healthy human individuals. Clones were read by immunoSEQ multiplex PCR, and TCRdb kept only the in-frame ones, dropping some. Of over 2 million clones listed, under 95% were seen once; the top ten hold 0.37%. Source material: naive CD4+ T cells from PBMCs. Subset noted: CD45RA+ positively selected. The source is a man younger than 35 in good health. Some clones in this sample may be carry-over from other donors' samples.

The chain combines TRBV6-5 with TRBJ1-2, with unresolved D. The CDR3 contains 15 residues. Germline V gives CDR1 MNHEY, CDR2 SVGAGI. V shed 6 bases and J shed 8 bases, with 22 bases lying between them. In nucleotides, the CDR3 is TGTGCCAGCAGCTCCCATCAGCCCCTGCGGACCGGCTACACCTTC. It is translated as CASSSHQPLRTGYTF.

This rearrangement joins TRBV5-1 to TRBJ2-7; weak D call: TRBD2 (6 bases). V was clipped by 5 bases and J by 7 bases, with 13 bases between them. The CDR3 contains 12 residues. Per the germline V gene, CDR1 is SGHRS and CDR2 is YFSETQ. CDR3 nucleotides: TGCGCCAGCAGTCCCGACCGGGGGGAGCAGTACTTC. Translated, it gives CASSPDRGEQYF.

The chain joins TRBV5-8 to TRBJ2-1; TRBD2 matches 9 bases. CDR1 and CDR2 from the germline V gene are SGHTS and YDEGEE. This CDR3 spans 19 amino acids. J was trimmed by 5 bases and V by 0 bases; bases with no gene match: 15. The CDR3 sequence: CASSLVVFLGTSFNNEQFF. CDR3 nucleotide sequence: TGTGCCAGCAGCTTGGTCGTCTTCTTGGGGACTAGCTTCAACAATGAGCAGTTCTTC. Supplemented by reference TRBV5-8 and TRBJ2-1, the full variable domain reads EAGVTQSPTHLIKTRGQQATLRCSPISGHTSVYWYQQALGLGLQFLLWYDEGEERNRGNFPPRFSGRQFPNYSSELNVNALELEDSALYLCASSLVVFLGTSFNNEQFFGPGTRLTVL.

This clone was detected a few times. DNA of the CDR3: TGTGCCTGGAGTCTCCGCAGGGGGACTGAAGCTTTCTTT. Translated: CAWSLRRGTEAFF. The chain links TRBV30 to TRBJ1-1, with TRBD1 matching 7 bases. J was trimmed by 5 bases and V by 2 bases; bases with no gene match: 5. The CDR3 runs 13 residues. Germline CDR1 GTSNPN, CDR2 SVGIG (reference sequence).

CDR3: CASSQARMAEGGYTF. The DNA of the CDR3 is TGTGCCAGCAGCCAAGCGAGGATGGCAGAGGGTGGCTACACCTTC. V usage is TRBV4-2 and J usage is TRBJ1-2; D not resolved. CDR3 length equals 15 residues. Germline CDR1 and CDR2: LGHNA and YNFKEQ. V dropped 1 base and J dropped 7 bases, with 16 bases sitting between them.

The genes are TRBV6-1 and TRBJ2-5; 7 positions match TRBD1. Germline V gives CDR1 MNHNS, CDR2 SASEGT. The CDR3 consists of 19 residues. V gave up 2 bases and J gave up 0 bases; unmatched junction bases: 15. The DNA for the CDR3 is TGTGCCAGCAGTGAATACAGGGGTGGTCGGGCGGGCAACCAAGAGACCCAGTACTTC. This translates into CASSEYRGGRAGNQETQYF.

The chain recombines TRBV7-9 with TRBJ2-3; 13 bases fit TRBD2. From germline, CDR1 is SEHNR and CDR2 FQNEAQ (reference sequence). This CDR3 is built from 16 residues. The V segment lost 4 bases and the J segment 7 bases; nucleotides outside the gene matches: 8. CDR3 loop: CASSSVTSGRTNTQYF. Here the CDR3 DNA reads TGTGCCAGCAGCTCCGTGACTAGCGGGAGGACCAATACGCAGTATTTT.

This clone showed up just once. V and J are TRBV6-6 and TRBJ1-2; D unclear. Germline V gene sequence: CDR1 MNHNY, CDR2 SVGAGI (reference sequence). V dropped 9 bases and J dropped 2 bases, with 16 bases sitting between them. This CDR3 comprises 14 residues. CDR3 sequence reads: CASHVGTGNYGYTF. CDR3 nucleotide sequence: TGTGCCAGTCACGTTGGCACGGGGAACTATGGCTACACCTTC.

This clone was detected only once. The V call is TRBV19, the J call TRBJ2-5; 8 bases match TRBD2. Germline trimming cut 3 bases from V and 5 bases from J; bases unmatched to any gene: 8. The CDR3 runs to 15 residues. CDR1 and CDR2 from the germline V gene are LNHDA and SQIVND (reference sequence). The CDR3 bases are TGTGCCAGTAGTATCGGACTAGCAGTGGTCGAGACCCAGTACTTC. As protein: CASSIGLAVVETQYF. The whole variable domain, filled in from reference TRBV19 and TRBJ2-5, reads DGGITQSPKYLFRKEGQNVTLSCEQNLNHDAMYWYRQDPGQGLRLIYYSQIVNDFQKGDIAEGYSVSREKKESFPLTVTSAQKNPTAFYLCASSIGLAVVETQYFGPGTRLLVL.

This clone was seen only a few times. Within the sample, other DNA sequences also encode this same CDR3. The chain recombines TRBV2 with TRBJ1-5; 9 positions agree with TRBD1. V shed 4 bases, J shed 0 bases, and the junction held 1 base outside the gene matches. This CDR3 region has 15 residues. Germline loops: CDR1 SNHLY, CDR2 FYNNEI. The CDR3 coding sequence is TGTGCCAGCAGTGGGGACAGGGCTAGCAATCAGCCCCAGCATTTT. Its translation: CASSGDRASNQPQHF.

The rearrangement joins TRBV19 to TRBJ2-1; TRBD2 matches 13 bases. Germline V lookup: CDR1 LNHDA, CDR2 SQIVND (reference sequence). This CDR3 is built from 15 residues. The V gene end was trimmed by 9 bases and the J gene end by 7 bases; junction bases not matched to a gene: 9. The CDR3 nucleotides are TGTGCCAGCGCACTAGCGGGAGGGCTCGGGAATGAGCAGTTCTTC. This gives the protein CASALAGGLGNEQFF.

The chain is built from TRBV19 and TRBJ1-1; unclear D gene. V dropped 6 bases and J dropped 5 bases, with 16 bases sitting between them. CDR1 and CDR2 (germline): LNHDA, SQIVND (reference sequence). The CDR3 spans 14 residues. CDR3 in amino acids: CASSPGIGGTEAFF. The CDR3 coding sequence is TGTGCCAGTAGCCCCGGGATCGGAGGGACTGAAGCTTTCTTT.

V gene TRBV6-1 combines with J gene TRBJ1-5; a weak D match, TRBD1 (6 bases). Germline V gene lookup returns CDR1 MNHNS and CDR2 SASEGT. V shed 6 bases and J shed 4 bases, with 16 bases lying between them. This CDR3 is built from 15 residues. The CDR3 DNA sequence: TGTGCCAGCAGAGCCACCGGGACAAGAAATCAGCCCCAGCATTTT. This sequence encodes CASRATGTRNQPQHF.

The J gene is TRBJ1-5, the V gene TRBV28; 8 bases align to TRBD1. The CDR3 is 16 amino acids. The V and J ends lost 6 bases and 1 base, in that order; junction bases with no gene match: 8. The V gene's germline CDR1 is MDHEN and CDR2 SYDVKM. This CDR3 reads CASSRTGSLSNQPQHF. CDR3 sequence (DNA): TGTGCCAGCAGCCGGACAGGGAGTCTGAGCAATCAGCCCCAGCATTTT. The whole variable domain, filled in from reference TRBV28 and TRBJ1-5, reads DVKVTQSSRYLVKRTGEKVFLECVQDMDHENMFWYRQDPGLGLRLIYFSYDVKMKEKGDIPEGYSVSREKKERFSLILESASTNQTSMYLCASSRTGSLSNQPQHFGDGTRLSIL.

The chain employs TRBV7-9 and TRBJ2-1; D is ambiguous. Germline V gene sequence: CDR1 SEHNR, CDR2 FQNEAQ (reference sequence). V was pared by 7 bases and J by 0 bases, with 10 bases between. The CDR3 is made up of 14 amino acids. CDR3 DNA: TGTGCCAGCACCCTGCAAAGCTCCTACAATGAGCAGTTCTTC. This codes for CASTLQSSYNEQFF.